What follows is one T cell receptor (beta chain) and its context. The antigen is undetermined. The sample comes from a study of cytomegalovirus exposure and HLA in healthy donors. The PCR used 60 Vbeta and 13 Jbeta primers. This table comes from immunoSEQ multiplex PCR, and its TCRdb copy is limited to in-frame clones, with some not included. The sample has about 190,000 clones, roughly 80% seen once; the top ten hold roughly 1.5%. General observations from the study: In vitro work confirmed that a few CMV-associated chains recognize CMV antigens.

V lost 6 bases, J lost 1 base, and 10 bases lay in between. CDR1 MDHEN and CDR2 SYDVKM come from the germline V gene. The CDR3 length is 13 residues. The receptor comes from a woman aged 18-29 years in good health and CMV-seronegative. V and J are TRBV28 and TRBJ2-7; possible D gene TRBD2, 5 bases. The specimen sequenced was PBMCs. The CDR3 nucleotides read TGTGCCAGCAGGACCGGGGTGTCCTACGAGCAGTACTTC. This translates into CASRTGVSYEQYF. The full variable domain, completed using reference TRBV28 and TRBJ2-7, is DVKVTQSSRYLVKRTGEKVFLECVQDMDHENMFWYRQDPGLGLRLIYFSYDVKMKEKGDIPEGYSVSREKKERFSLILESASTNQTSMYLCASRTGVSYEQYFGPGTRLTVT.